This T cell receptor (beta chain) was profiled in a study of response to subunit inactivated influenza vaccine. General study points: Authors suggested each seasonal influenza vaccination recruits few new T cells.

TCRdb fed the RT-PCR reads into MiXCR, producing one record per CDR3 protein. The sample lists about 780,000 distinct CDR3 sequences, around a sixth occurring once. Germline V gene sequence: CDR1 LGHNA, CDR2 YNFKEQ. Trimming took 0 bases from V and 8 from J; bases not matched to a gene: 12. CDR3 length: 17 residues. This clonotype was found a few times. The antigen remains undetermined. Sequencing used PBMCs from blood, obtained roughly 5 days after vaccination. The receptor was isolated from a man in his forties or fifties who received an inactivated influenza vaccine. The gene calls are TRBV4-2 and TRBJ2-1; 8 nucleotides line up with TRBD2. CDR3 DNA sequence: TGTGCCAGCAGCCAAGAAGCGCTGGGGCGGGGGGACTATGAGCAGTTCTTC. It translates to CASSQEALGRGDYEQFF.